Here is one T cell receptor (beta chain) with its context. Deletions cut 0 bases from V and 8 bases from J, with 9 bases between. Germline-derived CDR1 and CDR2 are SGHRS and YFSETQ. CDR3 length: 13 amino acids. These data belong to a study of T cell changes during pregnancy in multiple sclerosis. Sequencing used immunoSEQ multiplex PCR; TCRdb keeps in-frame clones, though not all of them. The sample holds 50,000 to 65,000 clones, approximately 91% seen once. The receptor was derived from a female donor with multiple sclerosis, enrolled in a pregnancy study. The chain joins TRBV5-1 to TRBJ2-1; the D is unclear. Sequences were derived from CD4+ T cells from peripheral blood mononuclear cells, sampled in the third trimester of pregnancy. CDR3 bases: TGCGCCAGCAGCTTGGAGTACGCGGATGAGCAGTTCTTC. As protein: CASSLEYADEQFF.